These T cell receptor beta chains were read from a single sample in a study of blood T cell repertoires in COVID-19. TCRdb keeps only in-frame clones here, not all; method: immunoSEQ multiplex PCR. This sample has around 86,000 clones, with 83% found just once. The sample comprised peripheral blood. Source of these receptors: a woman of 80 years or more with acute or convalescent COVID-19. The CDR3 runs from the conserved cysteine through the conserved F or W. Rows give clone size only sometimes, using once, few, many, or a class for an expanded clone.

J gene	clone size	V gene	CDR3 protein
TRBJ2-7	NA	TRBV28	CASSATGTSSYEQYF
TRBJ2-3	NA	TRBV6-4	CASSESGAGTDTQYF
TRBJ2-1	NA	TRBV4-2	CASSPTPSDEQFF
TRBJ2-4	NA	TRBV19	CASSPNRYLAKNIQYF
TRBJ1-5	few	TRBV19	CASTSLAQGAQPQHF
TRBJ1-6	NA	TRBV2	CASSELGQAYSPLHF
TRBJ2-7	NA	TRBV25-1	CASRRGGEQYF
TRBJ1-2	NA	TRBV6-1	CASSEGGQYYGYTF
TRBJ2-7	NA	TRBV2	CASSGQNYEQYF
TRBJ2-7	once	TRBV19	CASSIDRQLEDYEQYF
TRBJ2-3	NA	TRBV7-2	CASSLDSSGGVPDTQYF
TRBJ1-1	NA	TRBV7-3	CASSLQGPNTEAFF
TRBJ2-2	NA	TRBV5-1	CASSVGQGGTGELFF
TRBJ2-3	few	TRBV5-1	CASSLALAGAGTDTQYF
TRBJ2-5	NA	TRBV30	CAWSPTSGRQETQYF
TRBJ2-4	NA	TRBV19	CASSIRLAGLQNIQYF
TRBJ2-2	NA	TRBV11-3	CASNWPPGELFF
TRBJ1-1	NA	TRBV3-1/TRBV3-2	CASSQDGAEAFF
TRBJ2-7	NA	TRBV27	CASSLSAGVTYEQYF
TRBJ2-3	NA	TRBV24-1	CATRGETDTQYF
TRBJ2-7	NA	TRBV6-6	CASSYGQGIFYEQYF
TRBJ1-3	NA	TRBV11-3	CASSRWGTGPGNTIYF
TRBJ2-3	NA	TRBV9	CASSVASGRADTQYF
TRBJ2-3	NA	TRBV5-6	CASSGGGADTQYF
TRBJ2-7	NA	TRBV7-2	CASSLHGGQGGYEQYF
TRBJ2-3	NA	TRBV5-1	CASSLQGLTDTQYF
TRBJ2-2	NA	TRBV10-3	CAIPSGTSGRAVTGELFF
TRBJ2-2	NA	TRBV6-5	CASSYQAGNTGELFF
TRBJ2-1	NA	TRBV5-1	CASSLASSGLNEQFF
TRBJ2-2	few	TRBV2	CAIMDRGYTGELFF
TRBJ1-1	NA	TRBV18	CASSPRVEAFF
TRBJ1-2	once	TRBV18	CASSPDREYYGYTF
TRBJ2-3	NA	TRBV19	CASSIDRRGDTQYF
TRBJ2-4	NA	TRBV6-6	CASSAPELAKNIQYF